The clone carrying this T cell receptor (beta chain) was recorded at least ten times. The antigen remains unidentified. TCRbeta library preparation incorporated unique molecular identifiers. TCRdb reprocessed the PCR reads via MiXCR and lists one record per CDR3 protein. The data show roughly 280,000 distinct CDR3 sequences, around a tenth seen once. The CDR3 contains 12 residues. Germline CDR1 reads SQVTM; CDR2 reads ANQGSEA. The V end lost 6 bases, the J end lost 5 bases, and 13 bases lay between the germline ends. The data were obtained in a study of T-cell reconstitution after alpha-beta-depleted transplantation in children. Findings of the study overall: The origin of alpha-beta T cells about two months after transplant was reportedly several hundred expanded graft clones. Where some patients showed high TCRbeta diversity at day 60, it came from recipient T cells and thymic progenitors that had survived. T-cell counts and diversity at one year following transplant were attributed mainly to newly produced T cells.

The TCR was taken from a male patient between 2 and 15 years old who had a stem cell transplant for chronic granulomatous disease, so the T cells may come from the graft donor. This sample comprised peripheral blood, obtained 180 days after TCRalphabeta/CD19-depleted stem cell transplant. The V call is TRBV29-1, the J call TRBJ2-5, with D possibly TRBD1 on 7 matching bases. The CDR3 sequence is CSVVQGRETQYF. CDR3 bases: TGCAGCGTAGTACAGGGGAGGGAGACCCAGTACTTC.